This T cell receptor (beta chain) was sequenced in a study of T cells after yellow fever vaccination. The CDR3 loop spans 13 amino acids. Notes on this clonotype: It may be a read error: a sequence one base away is much more abundant.

In TCRdb, the 5' RACE reads were re-called with MiXCR into one record per CDR3 protein. The repertoire holds about 170,000 distinct CDR3 sequences, with around 10% as singletons. Sequencing was performed on CD8+ T cells sorted from PBMCs, taken 15 days after the yellow fever booster vaccination. The source is a man aged 18-30 years who received the YFV17D yellow fever vaccine. This chain connects TRBV12-3 or TRBV12-4 to TRBJ2-5; D ambiguous. In DNA, the CDR3 is TGTGCCAGCAGCCTCGGGCAAGTAGAGACCCGGTACTTC. Protein: CASSLGQVETRYF.